This T cell receptor beta chain was obtained from a study of technical replicates of blood from several donors. Per germline, CDR1 MDHEN and CDR2 SYDVKM. The V end lost 4 bases, the J end lost 2 bases, and 15 bases lay between the germline ends. The CDR3 covers 15 residues. Measured with immunoSEQ multiplex PCR; TCRdb has only the in-frame clones, and not every one. The table includes some 68,000 clones, 95% detected once. The receptor was derived from a human donor in good health. V usage is TRBV28 and J usage is TRBJ2-7; D is possibly TRBD2 (5 bases). Material: T cells isolated from PBMCs. CDR3 nucleotides: TGTGCCAGCAGTTCCCGGGAATCCTTGGCCTACGAGCAGTACTTC. Translation gives CASSSRESLAYEQYF.